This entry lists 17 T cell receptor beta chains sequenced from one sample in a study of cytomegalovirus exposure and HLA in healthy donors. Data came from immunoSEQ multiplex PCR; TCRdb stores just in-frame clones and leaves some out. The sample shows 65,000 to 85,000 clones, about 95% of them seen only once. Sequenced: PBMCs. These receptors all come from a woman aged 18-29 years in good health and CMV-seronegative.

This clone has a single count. CDR3 sequence (DNA): TGCGCCAGCAGTTTGCTAGGCGCCTCCTACAATGAGCAGTTCTTC. The encoded protein is CASSLLGASYNEQFF. The chain carries TRBV10-2 and TRBJ2-1; D is unclear. The germline V gene has CDR1 WSHSY and CDR2 SAAADI. Deletions cut 5 bases from V and 0 bases from J, with 11 bases between. The length of the CDR3 is 15 residues.

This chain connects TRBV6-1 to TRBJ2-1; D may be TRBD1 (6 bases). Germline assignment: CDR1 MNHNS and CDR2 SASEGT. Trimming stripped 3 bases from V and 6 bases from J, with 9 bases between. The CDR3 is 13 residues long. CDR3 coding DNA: TGTGCCAGCAGTGAGGGGACAATCAATGAGCAGTTCTTC. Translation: CASSEGTINEQFF.

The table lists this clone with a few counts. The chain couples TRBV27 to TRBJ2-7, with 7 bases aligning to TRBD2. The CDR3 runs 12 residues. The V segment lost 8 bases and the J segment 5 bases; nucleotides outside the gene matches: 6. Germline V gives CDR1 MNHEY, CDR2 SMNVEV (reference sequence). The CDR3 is CASWGGPHEQYF. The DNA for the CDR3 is TGTGCCAGCTGGGGGGGACCTCACGAGCAGTACTTC.

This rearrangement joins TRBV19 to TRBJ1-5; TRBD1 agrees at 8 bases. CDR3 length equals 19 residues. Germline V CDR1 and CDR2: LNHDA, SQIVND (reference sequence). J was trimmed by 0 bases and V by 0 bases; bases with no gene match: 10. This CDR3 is CASSIDPETGAYSNQPQHF. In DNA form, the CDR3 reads TGTGCCAGTAGTATAGATCCGGAGACAGGGGCATATAGCAATCAGCCCCAGCATTTT.

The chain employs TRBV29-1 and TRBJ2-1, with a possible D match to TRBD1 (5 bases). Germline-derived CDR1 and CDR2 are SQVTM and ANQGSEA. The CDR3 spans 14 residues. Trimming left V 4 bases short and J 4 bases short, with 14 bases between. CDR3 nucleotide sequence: TGCAGCGTTGTTTCAGTGAAGGGGTACAATGAGCAGTTCTTC. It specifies CSVVSVKGYNEQFF.

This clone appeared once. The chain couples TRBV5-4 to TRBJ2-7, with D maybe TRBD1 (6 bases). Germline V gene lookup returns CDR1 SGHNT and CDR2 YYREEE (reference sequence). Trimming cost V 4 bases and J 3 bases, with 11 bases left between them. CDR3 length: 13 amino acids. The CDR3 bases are TGTGCCAGCAGCCCGGGACAACTCTACGAGCAGTACTTC. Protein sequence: CASSPGQLYEQYF. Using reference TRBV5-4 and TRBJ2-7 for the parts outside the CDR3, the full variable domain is ETGVTQSPTHLIKTRGQQVTLRCSSQSGHNTVSWYQQALGQGPQFIFQYYREEENGRGNFPPRFSGLQFPNYSSELNVNALELDDSALYLCASSPGQLYEQYFGPGTRLTVT.

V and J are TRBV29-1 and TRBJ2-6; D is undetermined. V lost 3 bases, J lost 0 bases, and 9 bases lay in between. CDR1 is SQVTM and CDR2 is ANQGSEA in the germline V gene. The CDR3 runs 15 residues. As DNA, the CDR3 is TGCAGCGTTGAGCTAGTCAGCTCTGGGGCCAACGTCCTGACTTTC. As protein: CSVELVSSGANVLTF.

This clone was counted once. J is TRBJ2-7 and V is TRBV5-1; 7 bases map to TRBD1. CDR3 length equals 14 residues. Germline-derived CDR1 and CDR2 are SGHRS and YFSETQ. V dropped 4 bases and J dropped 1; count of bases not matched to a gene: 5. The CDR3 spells CASSPGTVSYEQYF. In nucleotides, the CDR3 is TGCGCCAGCAGCCCCGGGACAGTATCCTACGAGCAGTACTTC.

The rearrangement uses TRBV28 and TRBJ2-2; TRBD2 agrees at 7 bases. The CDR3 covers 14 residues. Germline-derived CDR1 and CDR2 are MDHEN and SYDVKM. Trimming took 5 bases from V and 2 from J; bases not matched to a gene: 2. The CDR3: CASSTSVNTGELFF. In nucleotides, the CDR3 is TGTGCCAGCAGTACTAGCGTAAACACCGGGGAGCTGTTTTTT.

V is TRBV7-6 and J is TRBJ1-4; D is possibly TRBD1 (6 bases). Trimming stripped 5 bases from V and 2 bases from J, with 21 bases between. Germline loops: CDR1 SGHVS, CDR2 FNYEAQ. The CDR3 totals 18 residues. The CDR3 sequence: CASSPQEWGGYTNEKLFF. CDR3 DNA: TGTGCCAGCAGCCCTCAGGAGTGGGGGGGCTACACTAATGAAAAACTGTTTTTT.

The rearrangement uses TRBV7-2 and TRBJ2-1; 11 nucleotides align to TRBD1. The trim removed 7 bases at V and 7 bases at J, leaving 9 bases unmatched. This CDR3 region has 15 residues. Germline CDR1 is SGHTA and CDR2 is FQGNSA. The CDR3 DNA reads TGTGCCAGCATCATTAGGACAGGGGGCAAAAATGAGCAGTTCTTC. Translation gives CASIIRTGGKNEQFF.

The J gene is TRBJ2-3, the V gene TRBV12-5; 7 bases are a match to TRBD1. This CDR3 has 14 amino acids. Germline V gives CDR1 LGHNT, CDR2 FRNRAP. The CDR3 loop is CVGTVGSSTDTQYF. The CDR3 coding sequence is TGTGTAGGGACAGTGGGGTCTAGCACAGATACGCAGTATTTT.

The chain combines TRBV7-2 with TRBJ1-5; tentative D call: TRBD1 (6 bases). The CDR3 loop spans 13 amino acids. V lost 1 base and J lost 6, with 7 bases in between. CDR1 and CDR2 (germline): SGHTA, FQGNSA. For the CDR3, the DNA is TGTGCCAGCAGCTTAGTAGGGGGTCAGCCCCAGCATTTT. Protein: CASSLVGGQPQHF. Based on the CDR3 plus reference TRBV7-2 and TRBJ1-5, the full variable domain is GAGVSQSPSNKVTEKGKDVELRCDPISGHTALYWYRQSLGQGLEFLIYFQGNSAPDKSGLPSDRFSAERTGGSVSTLTIQRTQQEDSAVYLCASSLVGGQPQHFGDGTRLSIL.

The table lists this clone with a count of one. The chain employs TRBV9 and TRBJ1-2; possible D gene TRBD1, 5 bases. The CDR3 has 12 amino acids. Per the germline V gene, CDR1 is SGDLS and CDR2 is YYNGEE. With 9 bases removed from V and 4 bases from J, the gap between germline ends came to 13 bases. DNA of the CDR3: TGTGCCACCCCAGACAGACCCTATGGCTACACCTTC. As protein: CATPDRPYGYTF. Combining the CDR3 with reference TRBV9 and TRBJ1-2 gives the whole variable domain DSGVTQTPKHLITATGQRVTLRCSPRSGDLSVYWYQQSLDQGLQFLIQYYNGEERAKGNILERFSAQQFPDLHSELNLSSLELGDSALYFCATPDRPYGYTFGSGTRLTVV.

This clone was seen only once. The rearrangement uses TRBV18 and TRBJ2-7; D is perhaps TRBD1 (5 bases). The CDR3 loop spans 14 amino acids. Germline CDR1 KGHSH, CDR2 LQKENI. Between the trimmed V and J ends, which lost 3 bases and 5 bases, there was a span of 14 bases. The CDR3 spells CASSPRVSTDEQYF. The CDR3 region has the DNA TGTGCCAGCTCACCCAGGGTTTCAACGGACGAGCAGTACTTC.

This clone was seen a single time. CDR3 bases: TGTGCCAGTAGACCGACAGGGGGCTCCTACGAGCAGTACTTC. Protein sequence: CASRPTGGSYEQYF. The rearrangement joins TRBV19 to TRBJ2-7; TRBD1 aligns across 9 bases. The CDR3 has 14 amino acids. CDR1 and CDR2 (germline): LNHDA, SQIVND (reference sequence). Trimming removed 6 bases from V and 0 bases from J; junction bases left unmatched: 3.

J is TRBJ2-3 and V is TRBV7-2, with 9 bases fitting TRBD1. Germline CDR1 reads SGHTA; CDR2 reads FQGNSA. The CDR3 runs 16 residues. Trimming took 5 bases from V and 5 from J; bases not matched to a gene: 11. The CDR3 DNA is TGTGCCAGCAGCACTATAGGGACAGGGAAAGTAGATACGCAGTATTTT. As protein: CASSTIGTGKVDTQYF.